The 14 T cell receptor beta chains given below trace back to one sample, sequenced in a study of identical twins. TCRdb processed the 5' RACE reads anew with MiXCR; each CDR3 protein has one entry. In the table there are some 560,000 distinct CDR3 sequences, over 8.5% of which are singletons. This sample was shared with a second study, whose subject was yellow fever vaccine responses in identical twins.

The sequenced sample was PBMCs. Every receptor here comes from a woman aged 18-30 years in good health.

CDR3 sequence: CASSLRASGGHLTDTQYF. In nucleotides, the CDR3 is TGTGCCAGCAGCTTAAGGGCTAGCGGGGGGCATCTCACAGATACGCAGTATTTT. This rearrangement joins TRBV7-8 to TRBJ2-3, with TRBD2 identical over 11 bases. The germline V gene encodes CDR1 SGHVS and CDR2 FQNEAQ. J was trimmed by 2 bases and V by 2 bases; bases with no gene match: 9. CDR3 length: 18 amino acids.

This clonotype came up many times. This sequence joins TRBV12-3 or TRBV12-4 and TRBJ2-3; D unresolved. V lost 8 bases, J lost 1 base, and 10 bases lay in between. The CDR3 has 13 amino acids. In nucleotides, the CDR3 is TGTGCCAGCGCCCCCCCGGGCACAGATACGCAGTATTTT. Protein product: CASAPPGTDTQYF.

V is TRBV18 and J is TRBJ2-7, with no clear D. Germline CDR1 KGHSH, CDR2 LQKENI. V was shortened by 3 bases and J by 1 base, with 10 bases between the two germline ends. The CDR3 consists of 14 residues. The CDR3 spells CASSPIADSYEQYF. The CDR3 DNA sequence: TGTGCCAGCTCACCGATAGCCGATTCCTACGAGCAGTACTTC.

The CDR3 sequence is CSARVEWGTRGEQFF. The CDR3 region has the DNA TGCAGTGCTAGAGTCGAATGGGGGACCAGGGGTGAGCAGTTCTTC. The rearrangement joins TRBV20-1 to TRBJ2-1, with D possibly matching TRBD1 (6 bases). The CDR3 runs to 15 residues. CDR1 DFQATT and CDR2 SNEGSKA come from the germline V gene (reference sequence). The ends were cut back, 1 base at V and 9 bases at J, with 19 bases in the middle.

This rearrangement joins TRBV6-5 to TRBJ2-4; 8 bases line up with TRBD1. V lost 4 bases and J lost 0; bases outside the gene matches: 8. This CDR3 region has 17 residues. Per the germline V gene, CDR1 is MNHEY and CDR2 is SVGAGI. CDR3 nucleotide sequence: TGTGCCAGCAGTTCCTTCGGACAGGGAAGAGCCAAAAACATTCAGTACTTC. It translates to CASSSFGQGRAKNIQYF.

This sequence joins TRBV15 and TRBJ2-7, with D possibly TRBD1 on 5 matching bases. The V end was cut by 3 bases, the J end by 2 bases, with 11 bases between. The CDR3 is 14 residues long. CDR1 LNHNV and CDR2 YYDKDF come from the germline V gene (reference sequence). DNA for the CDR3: TGTGCCACCAGCAGGCAGGGAACTACCTACGAGCAGTACTTC. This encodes CATSRQGTTYEQYF.

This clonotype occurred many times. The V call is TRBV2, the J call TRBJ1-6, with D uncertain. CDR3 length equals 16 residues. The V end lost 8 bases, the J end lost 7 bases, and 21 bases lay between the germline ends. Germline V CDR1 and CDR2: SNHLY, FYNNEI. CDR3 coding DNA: TGTGCCAGCCGCTCTCGAGGGAGACGGCTAAATTCACCCCTCCACTTT. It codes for CASRSRGRRLNSPLHF. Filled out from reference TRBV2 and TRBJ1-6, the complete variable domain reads EPEVTQTPSHQVTQMGQEVILRCVPISNHLYFYWYRQILGQKVEFLVSFYNNEISEKSEIFDDQFSVERPDGSNFTLKIRSTKLEDSAMYFCASRSRGRRLNSPLHFGNGTRLTVT.

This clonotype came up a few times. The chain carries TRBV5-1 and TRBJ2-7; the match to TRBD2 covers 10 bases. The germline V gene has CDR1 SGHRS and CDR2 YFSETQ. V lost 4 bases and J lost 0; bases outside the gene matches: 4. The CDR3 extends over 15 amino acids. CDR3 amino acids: CASSRLAGASYEQYF. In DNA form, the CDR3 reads TGCGCCAGCAGCCGGCTAGCGGGGGCCTCCTACGAGCAGTACTTC.

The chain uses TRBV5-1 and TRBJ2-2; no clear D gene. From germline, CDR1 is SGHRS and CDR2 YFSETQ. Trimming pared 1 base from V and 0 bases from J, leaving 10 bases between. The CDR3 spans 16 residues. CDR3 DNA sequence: TGCGCCAGCAGCTTGCGCGAGTGGTCGAACACCGGGGAGCTGTTTTTT. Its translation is CASSLREWSNTGELFF.

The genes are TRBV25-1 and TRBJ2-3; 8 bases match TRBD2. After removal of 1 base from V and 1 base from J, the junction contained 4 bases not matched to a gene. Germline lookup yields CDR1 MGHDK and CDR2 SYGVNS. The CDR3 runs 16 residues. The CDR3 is CASSELGGGRTDTQYF. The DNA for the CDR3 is TGTGCCAGCAGTGAATTAGGCGGGGGGCGCACAGATACGCAGTATTTT.

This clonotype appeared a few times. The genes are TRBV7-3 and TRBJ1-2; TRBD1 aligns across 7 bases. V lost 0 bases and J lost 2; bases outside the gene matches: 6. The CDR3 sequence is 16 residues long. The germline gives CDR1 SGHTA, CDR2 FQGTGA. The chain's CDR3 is CASSLTAGGLNYGYTF. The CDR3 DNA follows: TGTGCCAGCAGCTTAACAGCAGGGGGGCTCAACTATGGCTACACCTTC.

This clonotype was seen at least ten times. CDR3 protein: CASSSVREGNEQYF. CDR3 bases: TGTGCCAGCAGTTCTGTCAGGGAAGGTAACGAGCAGTACTTC. V is TRBV6-5 and J is TRBJ2-7; D is possibly TRBD1 (5 bases). The CDR3 has 14 amino acids. The V and J ends lost 4 bases and 5 bases respectively, with 15 bases between them. CDR1 is MNHEY, CDR2 SVGAGI, per germline.

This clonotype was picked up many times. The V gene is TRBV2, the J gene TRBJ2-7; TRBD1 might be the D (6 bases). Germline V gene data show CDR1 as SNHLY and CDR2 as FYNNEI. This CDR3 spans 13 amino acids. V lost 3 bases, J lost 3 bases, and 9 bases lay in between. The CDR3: CASSEGAFYEQYF. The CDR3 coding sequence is TGTGCCAGCAGTGAGGGGGCGTTCTACGAGCAGTACTTC.

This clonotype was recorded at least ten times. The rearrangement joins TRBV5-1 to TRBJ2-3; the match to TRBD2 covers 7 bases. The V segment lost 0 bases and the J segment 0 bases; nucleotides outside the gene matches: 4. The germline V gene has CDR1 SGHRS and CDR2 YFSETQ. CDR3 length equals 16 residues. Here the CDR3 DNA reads TGCGCCAGCAGCTTGGAGCCTAGCGGTAGCACAGATACGCAGTATTTT. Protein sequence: CASSLEPSGSTDTQYF.